The 5 T cell receptor beta chains in this list originate from one sample, sequenced in a study of CD8+ T cells in alopecia areata. Sequencing templates came from extracted RNA that was reverse transcribed into cDNA. Assay used: immunoSEQ multiplex PCR; TCRdb lists only in-frame clones, some missing. Recorded here are about 120,000 clones, none singletons. Sequenced material: lesional skin. These receptors originate from a C3H/HeJ mouse with alopecia areata. The strain's MHC: H2-k.

This clone was observed many times. The gene names given are mouse names. The read stops 4 residues short of the end of the CDR3; the missing end is completed from the germline J gene. At the DNA level, this CDR3 is encoded by other sequences in the same sample as well. This sequence joins TRBV13-3 and TRBJ2-3; 9 bases align to TRBD1. From germline, CDR1 is NNHDY and CDR2 SYVADS. CDR3 length: 14 residues. The part of the CDR3 DNA that was read is TGTGCCAGCAGTGACGGACAGGGGAGAGAA. Translation gives CASSDGQGRE. The whole CDR3 protein reads CASSDGQGRETLYF.

Regarding this clone: Here the gene names and germline are mouse. The DNA ends 4 residues before the CDR3 does, and the rest of the CDR3 is filled in from the germline J gene. J is TRBJ2-2 and V is TRBV19; 8 positions agree with TRBD1. V was clipped by 6 bases and J by 0 bases; unmatched bases: 7. CDR3 size: 16 residues. The V gene's germline CDR1 is FNHDT and CDR2 SITEND (reference sequence). CDR3 DNA (partial): TGTGCCAGCATCCCTCGGACAGGGTCAAACACCGGG. Amino acid sequence: CASIPRTGSNTG. The full CDR3 sequence reads CASIPRTGSNTGQLYF. Drawing the rest from reference TRBV19 and TRBJ2-2, the complete variable domain is GGIITQTPKFLIGQEGQKLTLKCQQNFNHDTMYWYRQDSGKGLRLIYYSITENDLQKGDLSEGYDASREKKSSFSLTVTSAQKNEMAVFLCASIPRTGSNTGQLYFGEGSKLTVL.

This clone turned up a few times. Gene names refer to mouse genes. The CDR3 is cut off 4 residues early in the read; its end comes from the germline J gene. The chain combines TRBV13-2 with TRBJ1-2, with a tentative D call TRBD1 (5 bases). CDR3 size: 15 residues. The germline V and J ends were trimmed by 0 bases and 0 bases, with 9 bases remaining between them. CDR1 is NNHNN, CDR2 SYGAGS, per germline (reference sequence). Here the CDR3 reads CASGDAKGTNSDYTF. The CDR3 DNA, read in part, is TGTGCCAGCGGTGATGCAAAGGGGACAAACTCC.

A few counts support this clone. The protein in this entry is translated from the DNA; at residue 13 it differs from the protein listed in TCRdb. These gene names are mouse names. The chain's CDR3 is CASSFTGGSSGNTLYF. The sequenced part of the CDR3 DNA is TGTGCAAGCAGCTTCACAGGGGGCTCTTCTGGAAATACG. V usage is TRBV16 and J usage is TRBJ1-3; 9 nucleotides match TRBD1. The sequence runs out 3 residues before the end of the CDR3; the remainder is reconstructed from the germline J gene. From germline, CDR1 is SGHSA and CDR2 FRNQAP. V dropped 3 bases and J dropped 0; count of bases not matched to a gene: 3. This CDR3 has 16 amino acids.

This clone was seen a handful of times. Germline and genes here are mouse. The read gets to within 4 residues of the CDR3 end, and the germline J gene fills in the rest. The chain employs TRBV13-3 and TRBJ2-5; possibly TRBD2 for D (6 bases). CDR3 size: 15 residues. Trimming cost V 5 bases and J 2 bases, with 15 bases left between them. Looked up from germline, CDR1 is NNHDY and CDR2 is SYVADS. The CDR3 sequence is CASSPDWTAQDTQYF. Incomplete CDR3 DNA: TGTGCCAGCAGCCCCGACTGGACGGCCCAAGAC. The whole variable domain, remainder taken from reference TRBV13-3 and TRBJ2-5, is EAAVTQSPRSKVAVTGGKVTLSCHQTNNHDYMYWYRQDTGHGLRLIHYSYVADSTEKGDIPDGYKASRPSQENFSLILELASLSQTAVYFCASSPDWTAQDTQYFGPGTRLLVL.